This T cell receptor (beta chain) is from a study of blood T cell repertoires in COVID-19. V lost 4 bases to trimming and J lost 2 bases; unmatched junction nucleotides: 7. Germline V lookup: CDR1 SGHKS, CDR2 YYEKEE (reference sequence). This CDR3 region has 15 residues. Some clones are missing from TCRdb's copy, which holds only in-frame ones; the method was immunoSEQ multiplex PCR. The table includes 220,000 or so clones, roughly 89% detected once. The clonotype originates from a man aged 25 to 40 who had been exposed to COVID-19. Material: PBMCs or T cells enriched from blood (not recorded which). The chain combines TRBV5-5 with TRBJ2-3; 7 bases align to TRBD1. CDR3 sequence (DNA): TGTGCCAGCAGCATGTGGGACAGTCCCACAGATACGCAGTATTTT. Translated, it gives CASSMWDSPTDTQYF.